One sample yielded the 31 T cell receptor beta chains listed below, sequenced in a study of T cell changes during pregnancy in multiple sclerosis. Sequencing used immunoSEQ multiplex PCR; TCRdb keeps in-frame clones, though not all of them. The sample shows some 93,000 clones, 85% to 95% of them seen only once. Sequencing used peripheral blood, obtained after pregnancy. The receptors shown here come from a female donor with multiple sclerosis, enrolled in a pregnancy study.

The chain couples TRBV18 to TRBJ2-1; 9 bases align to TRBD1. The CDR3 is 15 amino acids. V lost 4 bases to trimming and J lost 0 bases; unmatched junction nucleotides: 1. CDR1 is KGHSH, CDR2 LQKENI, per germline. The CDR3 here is CASSLGQGSYNEQFF. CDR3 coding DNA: TGTGCCAGCTCACTGGGACAGGGCTCCTACAATGAGCAGTTCTTC.

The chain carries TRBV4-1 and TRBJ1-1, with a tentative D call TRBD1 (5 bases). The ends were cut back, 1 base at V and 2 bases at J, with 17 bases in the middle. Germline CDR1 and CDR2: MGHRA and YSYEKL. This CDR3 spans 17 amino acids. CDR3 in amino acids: CASSQGMVGGVNTEAFF. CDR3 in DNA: TGCGCCAGCAGCCAAGGAATGGTCGGAGGGGTTAACACTGAAGCTTTCTTT.

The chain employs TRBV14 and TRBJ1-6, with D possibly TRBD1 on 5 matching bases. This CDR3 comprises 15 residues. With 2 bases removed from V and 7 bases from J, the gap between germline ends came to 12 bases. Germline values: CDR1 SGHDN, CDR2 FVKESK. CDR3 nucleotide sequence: TGTGCCAGCAGCCAACGGGGGGTTTTCAATTCACCCCTCCACTTT. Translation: CASSQRGVFNSPLHF.

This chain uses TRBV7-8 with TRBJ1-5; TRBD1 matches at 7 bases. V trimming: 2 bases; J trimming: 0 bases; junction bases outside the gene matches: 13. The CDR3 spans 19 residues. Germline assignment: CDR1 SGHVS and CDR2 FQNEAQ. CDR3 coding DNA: TGTGCCAGCAGCTTAAGGGGGACAGAGGCCGGGTATAGCAATCAGCCCCAGCATTTT. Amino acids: CASSLRGTEAGYSNQPQHF.

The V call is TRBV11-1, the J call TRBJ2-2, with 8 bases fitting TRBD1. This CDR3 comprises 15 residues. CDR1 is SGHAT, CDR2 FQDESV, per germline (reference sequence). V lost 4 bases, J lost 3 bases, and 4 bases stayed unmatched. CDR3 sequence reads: CASSWGQADTGELFF. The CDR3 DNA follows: TGTGCCAGCAGCTGGGGACAGGCGGACACCGGGGAGCTGTTTTTT.

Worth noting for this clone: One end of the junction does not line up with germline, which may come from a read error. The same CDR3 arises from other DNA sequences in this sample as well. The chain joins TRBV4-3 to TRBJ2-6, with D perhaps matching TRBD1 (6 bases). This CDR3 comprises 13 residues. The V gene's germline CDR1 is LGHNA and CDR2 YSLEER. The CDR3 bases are TGCGCCAGCAGCCAAGGAGGGGGCAACGTCCTGACTTTC. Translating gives CASSQGGGNVLTF.

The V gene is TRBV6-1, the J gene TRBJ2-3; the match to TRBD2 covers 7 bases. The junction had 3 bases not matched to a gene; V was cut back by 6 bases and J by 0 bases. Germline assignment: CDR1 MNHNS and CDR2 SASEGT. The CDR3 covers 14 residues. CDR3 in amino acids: CASRELASTDTQYF. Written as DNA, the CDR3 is TGTGCCAGCAGAGAACTAGCGAGCACAGATACGCAGTATTTT.

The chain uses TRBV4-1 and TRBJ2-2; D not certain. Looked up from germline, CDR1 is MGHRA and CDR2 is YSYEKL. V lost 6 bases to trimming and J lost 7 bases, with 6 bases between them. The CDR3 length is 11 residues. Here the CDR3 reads CASSQVGELFF. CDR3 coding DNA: TGCGCCAGCAGTCAGGTCGGGGAGCTGTTTTTT.

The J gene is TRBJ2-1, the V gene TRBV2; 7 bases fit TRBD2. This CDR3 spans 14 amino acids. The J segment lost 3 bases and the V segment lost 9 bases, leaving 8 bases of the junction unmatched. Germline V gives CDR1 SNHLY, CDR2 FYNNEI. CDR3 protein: CASTTGGVYNEQFF. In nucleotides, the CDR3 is TGTGCCAGTACTACGGGGGGAGTCTACAATGAGCAGTTCTTC.

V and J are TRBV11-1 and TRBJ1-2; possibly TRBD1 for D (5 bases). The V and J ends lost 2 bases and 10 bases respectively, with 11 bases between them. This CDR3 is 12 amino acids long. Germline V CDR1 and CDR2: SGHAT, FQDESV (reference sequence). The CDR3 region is CASSLNGATYTF. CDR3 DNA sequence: TGTGCCAGCAGCTTAAATGGGGCGACCTACACCTTC.

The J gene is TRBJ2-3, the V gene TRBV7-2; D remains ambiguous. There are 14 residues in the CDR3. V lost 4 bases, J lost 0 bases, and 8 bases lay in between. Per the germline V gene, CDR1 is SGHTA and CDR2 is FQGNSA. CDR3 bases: TGTGCCAGCAGCTCCTATCCCAGCACAGATACGCAGTATTTT. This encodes CASSSYPSTDTQYF. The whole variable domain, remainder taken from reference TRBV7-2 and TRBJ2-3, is GAGVSQSPSNKVTEKGKDVELRCDPISGHTALYWYRQSLGQGLEFLIYFQGNSAPDKSGLPSDRFSAERTGGSVSTLTIQRTQQEDSAVYLCASSSYPSTDTQYFGPGTRLTVL.

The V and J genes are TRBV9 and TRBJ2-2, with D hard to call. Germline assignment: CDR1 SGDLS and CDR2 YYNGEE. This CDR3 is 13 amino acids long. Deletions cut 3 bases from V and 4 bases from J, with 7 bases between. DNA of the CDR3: TGTGCCAGCAGCGGCGCGGTCACCGGGGAGCTGTTTTTT. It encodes CASSGAVTGELFF. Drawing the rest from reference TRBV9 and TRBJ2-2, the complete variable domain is DSGVTQTPKHLITATGQRVTLRCSPRSGDLSVYWYQQSLDQGLQFLIQYYNGEERAKGNILERFSAQQFPDLHSELNLSSLELGDSALYFCASSGAVTGELFFGEGSRLTVL.

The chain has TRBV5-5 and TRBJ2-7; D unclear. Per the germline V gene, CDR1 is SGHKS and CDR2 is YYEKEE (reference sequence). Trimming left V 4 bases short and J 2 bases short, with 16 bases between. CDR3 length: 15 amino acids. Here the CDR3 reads CASSGLFMNAYEQYF. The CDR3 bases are TGTGCCAGCAGCGGCCTTTTTATGAATGCCTACGAGCAGTACTTC.

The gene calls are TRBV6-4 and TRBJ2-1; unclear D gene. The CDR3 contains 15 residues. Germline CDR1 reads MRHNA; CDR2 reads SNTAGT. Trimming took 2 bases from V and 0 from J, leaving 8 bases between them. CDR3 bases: TGTGCCAGCAGTGACGAGGCTAGCTCCTACAATGAGCAGTTCTTC. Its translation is CASSDEASSYNEQFF.

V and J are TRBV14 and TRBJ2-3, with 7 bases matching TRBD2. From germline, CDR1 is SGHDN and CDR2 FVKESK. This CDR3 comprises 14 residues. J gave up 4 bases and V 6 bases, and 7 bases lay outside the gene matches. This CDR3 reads CASRPLGGADTQYF. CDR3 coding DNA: TGTGCCAGCAGACCCTTGGGGGGGGCAGATACGCAGTATTTT. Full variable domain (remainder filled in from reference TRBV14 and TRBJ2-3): EAGVTQFPSHSVIEKGQTVTLRCDPISGHDNLYWYRRVMGKEIKFLLHFVKESKQDESGMPNNRFLAERTGGTYSTLKVQPAELEDSGVYFCASRPLGGADTQYFGPGTRLTVL.

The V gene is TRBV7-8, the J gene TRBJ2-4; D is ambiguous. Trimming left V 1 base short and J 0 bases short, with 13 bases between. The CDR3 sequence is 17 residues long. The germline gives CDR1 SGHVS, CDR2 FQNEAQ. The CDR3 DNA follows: TGTGCCAGCAGCTTAGAACGGGTCCTTCTAGCCAAAAACATTCAGTACTTC. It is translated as CASSLERVLLAKNIQYF.

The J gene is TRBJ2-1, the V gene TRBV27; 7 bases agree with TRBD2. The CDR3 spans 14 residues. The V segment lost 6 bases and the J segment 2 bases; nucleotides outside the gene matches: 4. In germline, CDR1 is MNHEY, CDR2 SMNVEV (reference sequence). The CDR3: CASSAGLAYNEQFF. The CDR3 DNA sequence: TGTGCCAGCAGCGCCGGACTAGCCTACAATGAGCAGTTCTTC.

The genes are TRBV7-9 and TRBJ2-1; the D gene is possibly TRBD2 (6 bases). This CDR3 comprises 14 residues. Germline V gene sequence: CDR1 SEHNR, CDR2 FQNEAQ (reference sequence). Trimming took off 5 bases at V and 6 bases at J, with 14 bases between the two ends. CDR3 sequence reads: CASSPPGLSNEQFF. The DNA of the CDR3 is TGTGCCAGCAGCCCTCCGGGACTTTCCAATGAGCAGTTCTTC.

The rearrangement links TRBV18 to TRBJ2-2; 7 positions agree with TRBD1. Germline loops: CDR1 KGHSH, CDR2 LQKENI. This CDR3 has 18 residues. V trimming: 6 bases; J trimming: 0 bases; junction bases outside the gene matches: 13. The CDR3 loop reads CASSRLTGKGANTGELFF. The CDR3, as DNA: TGTGCCAGCTCGCGGTTGACAGGGAAGGGAGCGAACACCGGGGAGCTGTTTTTT.

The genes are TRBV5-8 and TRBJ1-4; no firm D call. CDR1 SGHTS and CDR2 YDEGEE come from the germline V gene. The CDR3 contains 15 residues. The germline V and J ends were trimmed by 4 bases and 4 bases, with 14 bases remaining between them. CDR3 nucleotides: TGTGCCAGCAGCCCGGGGATGGGGTTTAATGAAAAACTGTTTTTT. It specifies CASSPGMGFNEKLFF.

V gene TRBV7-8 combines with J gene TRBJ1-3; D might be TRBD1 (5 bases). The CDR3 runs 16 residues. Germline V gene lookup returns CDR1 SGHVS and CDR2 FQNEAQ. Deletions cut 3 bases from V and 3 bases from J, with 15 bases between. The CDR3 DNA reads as TGTGCCAGCAGCTTCGTAGGGGTGCGTGATGGAAACACCATATATTTT. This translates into CASSFVGVRDGNTIYF. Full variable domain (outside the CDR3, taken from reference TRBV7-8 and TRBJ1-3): GAGVSQSPRYKVAKRGQDVALRCDPISGHVSLFWYQQALGQGPEFLTYFQNEAQLDKSGLPSDRFFAERPEGSVSTLKIQRTQQEDSAVYLCASSFVGVRDGNTIYFGEGSWLTVV.

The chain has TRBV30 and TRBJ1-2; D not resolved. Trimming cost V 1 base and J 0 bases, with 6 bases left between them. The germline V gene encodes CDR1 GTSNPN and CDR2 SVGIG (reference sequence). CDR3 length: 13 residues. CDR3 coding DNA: TGTGCCTGGAGTGAGAGAACTAACTATGGCTACACCTTC. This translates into CAWSERTNYGYTF.

The CDR3 nucleotides read TGTGCCAGCAGCTCCCGGGTTAGGGGATCTAATGGCTACACCTTC. Its protein is CASSSRVRGSNGYTF. This chain joins TRBV7-8 and TRBJ1-2, with D possibly matching TRBD1 (5 bases). V lost 4 bases to trimming and J lost 6 bases, with 18 bases between them. The CDR3 contains 15 residues. Germline CDR1 reads SGHVS; CDR2 reads FQNEAQ.

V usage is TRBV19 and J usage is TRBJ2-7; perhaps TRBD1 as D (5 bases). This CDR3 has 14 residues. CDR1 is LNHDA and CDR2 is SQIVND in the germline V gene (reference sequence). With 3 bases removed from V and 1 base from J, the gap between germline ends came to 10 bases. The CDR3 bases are TGTGCCAGTAGTATTACAGGAACGTCCTACGAGCAGTACTTC. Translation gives CASSITGTSYEQYF.

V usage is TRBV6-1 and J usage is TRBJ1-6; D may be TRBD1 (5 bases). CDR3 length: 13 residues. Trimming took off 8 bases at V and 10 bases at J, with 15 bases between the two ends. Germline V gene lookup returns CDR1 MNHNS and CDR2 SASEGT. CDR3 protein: CASGGEEWSPLHF. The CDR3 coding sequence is TGTGCCAGCGGGGGGGAGGAGTGGTCACCCCTCCACTTT.

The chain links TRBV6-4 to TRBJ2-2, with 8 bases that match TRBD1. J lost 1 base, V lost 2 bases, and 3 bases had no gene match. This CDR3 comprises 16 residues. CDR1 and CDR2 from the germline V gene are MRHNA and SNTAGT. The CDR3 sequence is CASSDNGQGNTGELFF. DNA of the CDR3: TGTGCCAGCAGTGACAATGGACAGGGGAACACCGGGGAGCTGTTTTTT.

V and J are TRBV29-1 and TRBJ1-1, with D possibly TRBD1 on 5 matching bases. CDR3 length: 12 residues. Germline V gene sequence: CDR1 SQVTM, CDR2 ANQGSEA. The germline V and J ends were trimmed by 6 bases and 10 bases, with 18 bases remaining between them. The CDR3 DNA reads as TGCAGCGTCTCACCGGGGGGTTTGACAGCTTTCTTT. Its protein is CSVSPGGLTAFF.

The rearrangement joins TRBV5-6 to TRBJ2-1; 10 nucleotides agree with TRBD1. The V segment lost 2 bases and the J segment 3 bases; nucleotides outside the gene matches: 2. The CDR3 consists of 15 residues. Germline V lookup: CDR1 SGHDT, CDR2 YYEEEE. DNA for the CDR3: TGTGCCAGCAGCTTCCGGGACAGGGGCTACAATGAGCAGTTCTTC. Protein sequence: CASSFRDRGYNEQFF.

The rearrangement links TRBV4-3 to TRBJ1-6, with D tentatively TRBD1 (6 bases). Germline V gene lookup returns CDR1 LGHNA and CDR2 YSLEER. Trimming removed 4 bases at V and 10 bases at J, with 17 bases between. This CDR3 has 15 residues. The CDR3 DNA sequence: TGCGCCAGCAGCCTAGTAGAGGGGGGGTTGTCACCCCTCCACTTT. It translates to CASSLVEGGLSPLHF.

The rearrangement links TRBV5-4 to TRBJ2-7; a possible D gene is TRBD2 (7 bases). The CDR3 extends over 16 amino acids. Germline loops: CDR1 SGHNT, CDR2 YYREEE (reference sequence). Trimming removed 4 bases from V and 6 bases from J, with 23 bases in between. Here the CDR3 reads CASSPDPRGRDTEQYF. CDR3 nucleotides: TGTGCCAGCAGCCCGGACCCGCGGGGGCGTGATACCGAGCAGTACTTC.

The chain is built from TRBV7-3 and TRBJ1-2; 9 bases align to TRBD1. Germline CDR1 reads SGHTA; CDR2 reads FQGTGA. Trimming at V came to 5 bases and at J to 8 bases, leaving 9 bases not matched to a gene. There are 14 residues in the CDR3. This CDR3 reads CASSPGQGSLGYTF. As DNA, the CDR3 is TGTGCCAGCAGCCCCGGACAGGGGTCCCTCGGCTACACCTTC. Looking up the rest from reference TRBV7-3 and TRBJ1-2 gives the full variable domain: GAGVSQTPSNKVTEKGKYVELRCDPISGHTALYWYRQSLGQGPEFLIYFQGTGAADDSGLPNDRFFAVRPEGSVSTLKIQRTERGDSAVYLCASSPGQGSLGYTFGSGTRLTVV.